This TCR beta chain derives from a study of metastatic and nonmetastatic thyroid tumors. This clone was observed at least ten times. From the PCR reads, TCRdb re-called clones with MiXCR. The sample records 45,000 or so clones, 15% to 20% being singletons. The CDR3 is 13 residues long. The trim removed 3 bases at V and 6 bases at J, leaving 4 bases unmatched. All patients were untreated before thyroid surgery. The chain is built from TRBV12-3 or TRBV12-4 and TRBJ2-7; 8 nucleotides align to TRBD2. Sequenced: blood. This sequence originates from a female donor with papillary thyroid cancer or a benign thyroid nodule (not recorded which). Some clones in this sample may be carry-over from other donors' samples. DNA of the CDR3: TGTGCCAGCAGTTTGGGACTAGAAACCGAGCAGTACTTC. This sequence encodes CASSLGLETEQYF.